These T cell receptor beta chains were read from a single sample in a study of blood T cells in healthy people across ages. TCRdb re-analysed the 5' RACE reads in MiXCR, keeping a single row per CDR3 protein. The sample consists of some 640,000 distinct CDR3 sequences, about 30% of them appearing once. The sample taken for sequencing was blood. The receptors derive from an elderly woman in good health. Both conserved end residues are part of each CDR3. Fields, in order: J gene, clone size, V gene, D gene, CDR3 DNA, CDR3 protein. A D gene is named only where the DNA matches it firmly. Some rows mark clone size as missing; the rest say once, few, many or name a class of expanded clone.

>TRBJ2-1|-|TRBV27|-
TGTGCCGCGCCGGGGTGGGACGGGGGACTCAATGAGCAGTTCTTC
CAAPGWDGGLNEQFF
>TRBJ2-2|few|TRBV5-1|-
TGCGCCAGCAGCTTGGTTCAGGTCACCGGGGAGCTGTTTTTT
CASSLVQVTGELFF
>TRBJ2-2|few|TRBV5-1|TRBD1
TGCGCCAGCAGCTTGGGGACAGGGACAAACACCGGGGAGCTGTTTTTT
CASSLGTGTNTGELFF
>TRBJ2-5|many|TRBV29-1|-
TGCAGCGTTGAAATGGGAGTGGGTGAGACCCAGTACTTC
CSVEMGVGETQYF
>TRBJ1-5|many|TRBV6-5|-
TGTGCCAGCAGGTCAGGGAGAAATCAGCCCCAGCATTTT
CASRSGRNQPQHF
>TRBJ2-7|many|TRBV5-1|TRBD1
TGCGCCAGCAGCTTGGAAGGGGGCCTCTTCTACGAGCAGTACTTC
CASSLEGGLFYEQYF
>TRBJ2-3|many|TRBV2|TRBD1
TGTGCCAGCAGAACACAGGGGTACCCAGATACGCAGTATTTT
CASRTQGYPDTQYF
>TRBJ2-7|many|TRBV9|TRBD1
TGTGCCAGCAGCGGACAGGGAACCCACCACGAGCAGTACTTC
CASSGQGTHHEQYF
>TRBJ2-1|once|TRBV7-3|-
TGTGCCAGCAGCTTAACCAGGGACTCCTACAATGAGCAGTTCTTC
CASSLTRDSYNEQFF
>TRBJ1-2|-|TRBV7-2|-
TGTGCCAGCAGCTTCCAGGGAGGAAACTATGGCTACACCTTC
CASSFQGGNYGYTF
>TRBJ2-7|many|TRBV27|TRBD1
TGTGCCACCACAGGGGCTAGCTCCTACGAGCAGTACTTC
CATTGASSYEQYF
>TRBJ1-3|-|TRBV7-2|-
TGTGCCAGTTCTATTGGAAACACCATATATTTT
CASSIGNTIYF
>TRBJ2-7|many|TRBV7-8|TRBD1
TGTGCCAGCAGAAGGGGGACAGTTAGCTCCTACGAGCAGTACTTC
CASRRGTVSSYEQYF
>TRBJ2-4|many|TRBV28|-
TGTGCCAGCAGACCCCTAGCCAAAAACATTCAGTACTTC
CASRPLAKNIQYF
>TRBJ2-1|-|TRBV6-5|TRBD2
TGTGCCAGCAGCGCCCTGTTGCGGGGGGGTTCCGAGACCCAGTTCTTC
CASSALLRGGSETQFF